These 10 T cell receptor beta chains came from one sample sequenced in a study of regulatory and conventional T cells in breast cancer (dated by TCRdb to the mid-2010s). Library prep was done by PCR. The instrument was an Illumina MiSeq. In-frame beta chains were kept once TCRdb had trimmed the public reads at Q25 with fastp and called clones with MiXCR. Identical CDR3 protein sequences are pooled into one entry, listed with their most common genes and DNA. The sample profile shows fewer than 11,000 distinct CDR3 sequences; approximately 35% of them were found once. The top ten constitute around 6.1% of the sample. The specimen was conventional T cells from blood. These receptor sequences come from a male donor in good health.

About this clonotype itself: Because it lacks the conserved phenylalanine or tryptophan at the end, this CDR3 is likely a read error. The CDR3 loop reads CASSLGHLQETQYL. In DNA form, the CDR3 reads TGCGCCAGCAGCTTGGGGCACCTCCAAGAGACCCAGTACCTC. This chain uses TRBV5-1 with TRBJ2-5; the D is unclear. Trimming removed 0 bases at V and 1 base at J, with 7 bases between. The length of the CDR3 is 14 residues. Germline CDR1 and CDR2: SGHRS and YFSETQ.

The chain has TRBV6-5 and TRBJ1-5, with D perhaps matching TRBD1 (5 bases). CDR3 size: 15 residues. Trimming took 6 bases from V and 11 from J, leaving 23 bases between them. Germline CDR1 MNHEY, CDR2 SVGAGI. CDR3 residues: CASSRTRVGGLTQHF. The CDR3 DNA reads as TGTGCCAGCAGCAGGACACGGGTCGGGGGGTTGACCCAGCATTTT.

The genes are TRBV21-1 and TRBJ2-4. TRBV21-1 is noted as a pseudogene. This CDR3 region has 17 residues. The CDR3 DNA is TGTGCCAGCAGCAAAGATCACCGCATACTAGCCAAAAACATTCAGTACTTC. Its protein product is CASSKDHRILAKNIQYF.

This clonotype came up a few times. The chain employs TRBV2 and TRBJ1-1; D gene unclear. This CDR3 spans 16 amino acids. Germline CDR1 and CDR2: SNHLY and FYNNEI. V was pared by 5 bases and J by 3 bases, with 19 bases between. DNA of the CDR3: TGTGCCAGCAGTCCAACCGGACGCCCCGGGGACACTGAAGCTTTCTTT. This codes for CASSPTGRPGDTEAFF.

This clonotype appeared a few times. V is TRBV6-6 and J is TRBJ2-5, with TRBD2 matching over 9 bases. CDR1 and CDR2 (germline): MNHNY, SVGAGI (reference sequence). Trimming took 0 bases from V and 11 from J; bases not matched to a gene: 10. CDR3 length: 15 residues. The CDR3 protein is CASSYSPSAGGPQYF. The CDR3 coding sequence is TGTGCCAGCAGTTACTCCCCCTCGGCGGGGGGGCCGCAGTACTTC.

On this clonotype itself: A junction end diverges from the germline sequence, so it may reflect a read error. This chain joins TRBV12-3 or TRBV12-4 and TRBJ2-5; unclear D gene. The CDR3 is 13 amino acids. CDR3 DNA sequence: TGTGCCAGCAGCTTAACCCCGCAAGAGACCCAGCACTTC. Translating it yields CASSLTPQETQHF.

This clonotype came up once. The rearrangement joins TRBV7-2 to TRBJ2-1, with D perhaps TRBD2 (5 bases). The V gene lost 0 bases and the J gene lost 9 bases, with 15 bases spanning the gap. There are 15 residues in the CDR3. Per germline, CDR1 SGHTA and CDR2 FQGNSA. The CDR3 DNA reads TGTGCCAGCAGCTTAGCGTCTGTGAGGGCTGCTGAGCAGTTCTTC. This encodes CASSLASVRAAEQFF.

This clonotype is categorized as medium-sized. This chain joins TRBV12-3 or TRBV12-4 and TRBJ1-5; possibly TRBD1 for D (6 bases). Trimming left V 5 bases short and J 7 bases short, with 15 bases between. The CDR3 extends over 14 amino acids. The CDR3 is CASSQQGSGQPQHF. CDR3 nucleotides: TGTGCCAGCAGTCAACAGGGAAGTGGGCAGCCCCAGCATTTT.

This clonotype was detected only a few times. The V gene is TRBV10-3, the J gene TRBJ1-1, with TRBD1 as a possible D gene (6 bases). The ends were cut back, 10 bases at V and 0 bases at J, with 15 bases in the middle. Germline lookup yields CDR1 ENHRY and CDR2 SYGVKD. This CDR3 contains 14 residues. The CDR3 reads CASTAGGLNTEAFF. DNA of the CDR3: TGTGCCAGCACCGCCGGGGGGCTGAACACTGAAGCTTTCTTT.

A few counts support this clonotype. The gene calls are TRBV20-1 and TRBJ2-5, with 10 bases aligning to TRBD1. The CDR3 totals 13 residues. Germline V gene data show CDR1 as DFQATT and CDR2 as SNEGSKA (reference sequence). Germline trimming cut 8 bases from V and 3 bases from J; bases unmatched to any gene: 6. CDR3 coding DNA: TGCAGTCTTACGGGACAGGGGAAAGAGACCCAGTACTTC. Translation gives CSLTGQGKETQYF.